One sample yielded the 25 T cell receptor beta chains listed below, sequenced in a study of OX40 agonist ivuxolimab in advanced cancers. Sequenced by immunoSEQ multiplex PCR; TCRdb stores in-frame clones only, minus some. The table has 40,000 to 60,000 clones, about 87% seen once. Sequenced here: CD4+ or CD8+ T cells sorted from blood, sampled in a trial of the OX40 agonist ivuxolimab. The origin of the receptors is an adult with an advanced solid tumor such as melanoma, head and neck, liver or kidney cancer.

This chain joins TRBV13 and TRBJ1-1; tentatively, D is TRBD1 (6 bases). Per germline, CDR1 PRHDT and CDR2 FYEKMQ (reference sequence). With 6 bases removed from V and 4 bases from J, the gap between germline ends came to 15 bases. The CDR3 extends over 14 amino acids. CDR3 nucleotide sequence: TGTGCCAGCAGGGTCAGGGGCGCGGGCACTGAAGCTTTCTTT. It specifies CASRVRGAGTEAFF.

This rearrangement joins TRBV27 to TRBJ1-4; unclear D gene. Trimming removed 3 bases at V and 0 bases at J, with 11 bases between. The CDR3 totals 16 residues. The germline V gene has CDR1 MNHEY and CDR2 SMNVEV (reference sequence). In DNA form, the CDR3 reads TGTGCCAGCAGTTTTGGAGGAATTGCAACTAATGAAAAACTGTTTTTT. As protein: CASSFGGIATNEKLFF.

The genes are TRBV5-1 and TRBJ2-7, with 9 bases identical to TRBD2. J gave up 2 bases and V 0 bases, and 3 bases lay outside the gene matches. This CDR3 is built from 15 residues. Germline V lookup: CDR1 SGHRS, CDR2 YFSETQ. The CDR3 DNA reads TGCGCCAGCAGCTTGGCGCGGGAGGGCACCTACGAGCAGTACTTC. Its protein is CASSLAREGTYEQYF.

The chain has TRBV7-2 and TRBJ1-3; D is possibly TRBD1 (5 bases). The CDR3 consists of 17 residues. The V gene's germline CDR1 is SGHTA and CDR2 FQGNSA. V lost 2 bases, J lost 2 bases, and 16 bases lay in between. The CDR3 DNA is TGTGCCAGCAGCTTAACCCCGGACACAGTCGCTGGAAACACCATATATTTT. Amino acids: CASSLTPDTVAGNTIYF.

V is TRBV11-2 and J is TRBJ2-7; 7 bases are a match to TRBD1. The CDR3 loop spans 18 amino acids. Losses at the gene ends were 5 bases for V and 3 bases for J; bases not matched to a gene: 19. Germline V gives CDR1 SGHAT, CDR2 FQNNGV. CDR3 region: CASSPDRVLFVGNYEQYF. In nucleotides, the CDR3 is TGTGCCAGCAGCCCAGACAGGGTCCTTTTCGTGGGGAACTACGAGCAGTACTTC. The complete variable domain, with remaining parts taken from reference TRBV11-2 and TRBJ2-7, reads EAGVAQSPRYKIIEKRQSVAFWCNPISGHATLYWYQQILGQGPKLLIQFQNNGVVDDSQLPKDRFSAERLKGVDSTLKIQPAKLEDSAVYLCASSPDRVLFVGNYEQYFGPGTRLTVT.

This rearrangement joins TRBV30 to TRBJ2-3; D not resolved. The V end was cut by 3 bases, the J end by 6 bases, with 10 bases between. The CDR3 spans 12 residues. From germline, CDR1 is GTSNPN and CDR2 SVGIG (reference sequence). This chain's CDR3 is CAWRESSDTQYF. As DNA, the CDR3 is TGTGCCTGGAGGGAATCCTCCGATACGCAGTATTTT.

In DNA form, the CDR3 reads TGCGCCAGCAGATATGGACAGACAGAAACAGATACGCAGTATTTT. It codes for CASRYGQTETDTQYF. This chain joins TRBV5-1 and TRBJ2-3; D might be TRBD1 (6 bases). V dropped 5 bases and J dropped 3 bases, with 16 bases sitting between them. The CDR3 is made up of 15 amino acids. The germline V gene has CDR1 SGHRS and CDR2 YFSETQ.

This rearrangement joins TRBV4-2 to TRBJ2-3; 16 bases line up with TRBD2. The CDR3 sequence is 18 residues long. CDR1 and CDR2 (germline): LGHNA, YNFKEQ. Unmatched junction bases numbered 7, after V lost 3 bases and J lost 4 bases. Here the CDR3 DNA reads TGTGCCAGCAGCCATGGGGGACTAGCGGGGGGGCTGGCAGATACGCAGTATTTT. It is translated as CASSHGGLAGGLADTQYF.

The chain uses TRBV6-6 and TRBJ2-2; no firm D call. V lost 4 bases and J 4 bases, leaving 7 bases between the germline ends. CDR3 size: 13 residues. CDR1 is MNHNY, CDR2 SVGAGI, per germline (reference sequence). As DNA, the CDR3 is TGTGCCAGCAGTTCCGATCTCACCGGGGAGCTGTTTTTT. Translation: CASSSDLTGELFF.

The CDR3 bases are TGCGCCAGCAGCCAGTTACTGGGACAGGGGGATGAAAAACTGTTTTTT. Its translation is CASSQLLGQGDEKLFF. The rearrangement joins TRBV4-1 to TRBJ1-4, with 11 bases that match TRBD1. Germline CDR1 is MGHRA and CDR2 is YSYEKL. This CDR3 has 16 residues. Losses at the gene ends were 3 bases for V and 6 bases for J; bases not matched to a gene: 6.

The J gene is TRBJ1-2, the V gene TRBV14, with D uncertain. The V and J ends lost 0 bases and 8 bases respectively, with 7 bases between them. The CDR3 has 12 residues. CDR1 SGHDN and CDR2 FVKESK come from the germline V gene. The CDR3 region has the DNA TGTGCCAGCAGCCAAGATGGCTCAGGCTACACCTTC. It encodes CASSQDGSGYTF.

The chain has TRBV7-2 and TRBJ1-6; the D gene is possibly TRBD1 (6 bases). The CDR3 length is 15 residues. CDR1 is SGHTA, CDR2 FQGNSA, per germline. V was clipped by 0 bases and J by 7 bases, with 10 bases between them. CDR3 in DNA: TGTGCCAGCAGCTTAGCCAGGGGTATGAATTCACCCCTCCACTTT. It encodes CASSLARGMNSPLHF.

The J gene is TRBJ1-2, the V gene TRBV5-6, with D hard to call. V lost 0 bases and J 8 bases, leaving 11 bases between the germline ends. Germline V lookup: CDR1 SGHDT, CDR2 YYEEEE. This CDR3 has 13 residues. CDR3 nucleotides: TGTGCCAGCAGCTTGGCTTTACAGACAGGCTACACCTTC. It yields the protein CASSLALQTGYTF.

The chain uses TRBV29-1 and TRBJ2-5; D is unresolved. V was pared by 4 bases and J by 4 bases, with 4 bases between. CDR3 length: 10 residues. The germline CDR1 and CDR2 sequences are SQVTM and ANQGSEA. For the CDR3, the DNA is TGCAGCGTTGGGATAGAGACCCAGTACTTC. This sequence encodes CSVGIETQYF.

V and J are TRBV13 and TRBJ1-3; D is undetermined. The CDR3 is 15 amino acids. Looked up from germline, CDR1 is PRHDT and CDR2 is FYEKMQ (reference sequence). V was clipped by 5 bases and J by 0 bases, with 11 bases between them. The CDR3, as DNA: TGTGCCAGCAGCGGCCGCGGAGGCTCTGGAAACACCATATATTTT. Translated, it gives CASSGRGGSGNTIYF.

V is TRBV7-7 and J is TRBJ2-5; 7 bases are shared with TRBD1. The germline CDR1 and CDR2 sequences are SSHAT and FNYEAQ (reference sequence). V was clipped by 5 bases and J by 5 bases; unmatched bases: 5. This CDR3 comprises 13 residues. The CDR3 is CASSQTGMETQYF. The CDR3 DNA reads as TGTGCCAGCAGCCAGACAGGGATGGAGACCCAGTACTTC.

This chain connects TRBV9 to TRBJ1-3; D is possibly TRBD1 (5 bases). CDR1 and CDR2 (germline): SGDLS, YYNGEE. Trimming removed 3 bases at V and 0 bases at J, with 13 bases between. The CDR3 is made up of 16 amino acids. The CDR3 sequence: CASSEGPSNSGNTIYF. The CDR3 nucleotides read TGTGCCAGCAGCGAGGGACCCTCGAACTCTGGAAACACCATATATTTT.

The chain has TRBV7-3 and TRBJ1-1, with TRBD1 as a possible D gene (6 bases). This CDR3 has 15 amino acids. The germline V gene encodes CDR1 SGHTA and CDR2 FQGTGA. Trimming removed 3 bases at V and 5 bases at J, with 16 bases between. Written as DNA, the CDR3 is TGTGCCAGCAGCTTGGACCCACAGGGTCGTACTGAAGCTTTCTTT. Amino acids: CASSLDPQGRTEAFF.

The V gene is TRBV4-3, the J gene TRBJ2-2, with 7 bases identical to TRBD2. This CDR3 has 17 amino acids. J was trimmed by 7 bases and V by 0 bases; bases with no gene match: 11. The germline V gene encodes CDR1 LGHNA and CDR2 YSLEER. Here the CDR3 reads CASSQDGQAGVFGELFF. In DNA form, the CDR3 reads TGCGCCAGCAGCCAAGATGGCCAGGCGGGAGTATTCGGGGAGCTGTTTTTT.

This clone was seen a few times. This sequence joins TRBV2 and TRBJ2-5; D perhaps matches TRBD2 (5 bases). Germline V lookup: CDR1 SNHLY, CDR2 FYNNEI. The CDR3 totals 13 residues. V was pared by 6 bases and J by 4 bases, with 12 bases between. The CDR3 sequence: CASSGIDAETQYF. CDR3 nucleotides: TGTGCCAGCAGCGGGATAGATGCAGAGACCCAGTACTTC.

This clone was detected only a few times. The chain carries TRBV4-3 and TRBJ2-6, with D hard to call. Trimming removed 0 bases from V and 10 bases from J, with 7 bases in between. From germline, CDR1 is LGHNA and CDR2 YSLEER. The CDR3 is 13 amino acids. The CDR3 region is CASSQELRNVLTF. For the CDR3, the DNA is TGCGCCAGCAGCCAAGAGCTGCGGAACGTCCTGACTTTC.

This chain uses TRBV13 with TRBJ2-1; D remains ambiguous. Trimming removed 5 bases from V and 5 bases from J, with 10 bases in between. Germline lookup yields CDR1 PRHDT and CDR2 FYEKMQ (reference sequence). The CDR3 is made up of 13 amino acids. Here the CDR3 reads CASSRRINNEQFF. The CDR3 DNA follows: TGTGCCAGCAGCCGACGCATTAACAATGAGCAGTTCTTC.

The chain has TRBV18 and TRBJ2-7, with D perhaps matching TRBD1 or TRBD2 (5 bases each). The CDR3 runs 14 residues. Trimming removed 3 bases at V and 0 bases at J, with 9 bases between. Per the germline V gene, CDR1 is KGHSH and CDR2 is LQKENI. The CDR3 sequence is CASSPGTGSYEQYF. CDR3 DNA sequence: TGTGCCAGCTCACCCGGGACGGGCTCCTACGAGCAGTACTTC.

This clone appeared a single time. The chain carries TRBV9 and TRBJ1-6; a possible D gene is TRBD1 (6 bases). The ends were cut back, 4 bases at V and 5 bases at J, with 10 bases in the middle. CDR3 length equals 14 residues. Germline lookup yields CDR1 SGDLS and CDR2 YYNGEE. CDR3 loop: CASSMGQNNSPLHF. CDR3 in DNA: TGTGCCAGCAGCATGGGACAAAATAATTCACCCCTCCACTTT.

The rearrangement joins TRBV11-1 to TRBJ1-2; D gene unclear. This CDR3 region has 14 residues. V was clipped by 5 bases and J by 3 bases, with 13 bases between them. Germline values: CDR1 SGHAT, CDR2 FQDESV (reference sequence). The CDR3 reads CASSPTGMDYGYTF. CDR3 in DNA: TGTGCCAGCAGCCCGACCGGGATGGACTATGGCTACACCTTC.